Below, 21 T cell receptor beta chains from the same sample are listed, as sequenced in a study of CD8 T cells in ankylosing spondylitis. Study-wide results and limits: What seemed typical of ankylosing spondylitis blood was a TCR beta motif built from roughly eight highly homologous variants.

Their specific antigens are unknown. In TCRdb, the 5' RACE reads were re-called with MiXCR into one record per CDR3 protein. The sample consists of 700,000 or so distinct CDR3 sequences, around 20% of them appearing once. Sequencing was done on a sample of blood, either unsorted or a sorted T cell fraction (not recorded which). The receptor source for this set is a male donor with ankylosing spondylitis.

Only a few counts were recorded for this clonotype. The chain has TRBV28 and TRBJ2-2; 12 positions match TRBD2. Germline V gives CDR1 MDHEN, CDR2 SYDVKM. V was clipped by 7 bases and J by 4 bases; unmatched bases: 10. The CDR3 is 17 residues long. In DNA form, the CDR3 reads TGTGCCAGCACCAAGACTAGCGGGAGTCTCGGCACCGGGGAGCTGTTTTTT. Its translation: CASTKTSGSLGTGELFF.

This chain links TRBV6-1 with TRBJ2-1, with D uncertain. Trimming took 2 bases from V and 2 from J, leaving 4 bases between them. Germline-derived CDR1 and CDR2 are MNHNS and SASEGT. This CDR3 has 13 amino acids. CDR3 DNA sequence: TGTGCCAGCAGTGAACCACCCTACAATGAGCAGTTCTTC. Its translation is CASSEPPYNEQFF.

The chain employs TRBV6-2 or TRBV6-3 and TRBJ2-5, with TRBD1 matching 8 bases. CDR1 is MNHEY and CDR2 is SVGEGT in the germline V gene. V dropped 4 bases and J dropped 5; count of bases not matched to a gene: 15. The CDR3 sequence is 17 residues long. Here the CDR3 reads CASSFGRTGKVRETQYF. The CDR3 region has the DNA TGTGCCAGCAGTTTTGGACGGACAGGGAAGGTCCGGGAGACCCAGTACTTC.

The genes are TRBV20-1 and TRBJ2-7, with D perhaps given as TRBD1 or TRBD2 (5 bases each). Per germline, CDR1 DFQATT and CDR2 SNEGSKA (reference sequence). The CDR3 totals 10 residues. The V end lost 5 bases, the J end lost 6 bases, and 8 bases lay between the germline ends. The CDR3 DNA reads TGCAGTGCTGCAGGGAGCGAGCAGTACTTC. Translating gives CSAAGSEQYF.

DNA of the CDR3: TGCAGTGCTAGAGCCACAGGGGGGTGGACAGATACGCAGTATTTT. It translates to CSARATGGWTDTQYF. V and J are TRBV20-1 and TRBJ2-3, with 8 bases identical to TRBD1. CDR3 length: 15 amino acids. Germline CDR1 and CDR2: DFQATT and SNEGSKA (reference sequence). Trimming at V came to 1 base and at J to 3 bases, leaving 6 bases not matched to a gene.

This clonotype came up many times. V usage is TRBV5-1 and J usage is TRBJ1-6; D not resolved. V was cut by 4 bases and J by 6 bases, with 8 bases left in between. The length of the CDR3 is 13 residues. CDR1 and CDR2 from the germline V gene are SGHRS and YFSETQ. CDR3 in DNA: TGCGCCAGCAGCAGAGGTCTTAATTCACCCCTCCACTTT. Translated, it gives CASSRGLNSPLHF.

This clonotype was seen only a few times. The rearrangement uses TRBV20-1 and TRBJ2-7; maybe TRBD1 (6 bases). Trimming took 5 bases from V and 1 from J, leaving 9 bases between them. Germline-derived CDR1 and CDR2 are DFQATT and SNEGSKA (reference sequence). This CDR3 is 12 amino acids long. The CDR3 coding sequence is TGCAGTGCTGCCGGACAGTCCTACGAGCAGTACTTC. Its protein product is CSAAGQSYEQYF.

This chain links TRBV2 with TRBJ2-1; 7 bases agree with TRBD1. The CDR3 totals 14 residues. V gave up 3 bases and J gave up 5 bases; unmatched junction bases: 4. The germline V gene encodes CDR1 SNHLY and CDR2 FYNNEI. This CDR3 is CASSDWDRNNEQFF. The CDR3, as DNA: TGTGCCAGCAGTGACTGGGACAGAAACAATGAGCAGTTCTTC. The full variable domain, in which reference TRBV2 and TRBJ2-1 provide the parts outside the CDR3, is EPEVTQTPSHQVTQMGQEVILRCVPISNHLYFYWYRQILGQKVEFLVSFYNNEISEKSEIFDDQFSVERPDGSNFTLKIRSTKLEDSAMYFCASSDWDRNNEQFFGPGTRLTVL.

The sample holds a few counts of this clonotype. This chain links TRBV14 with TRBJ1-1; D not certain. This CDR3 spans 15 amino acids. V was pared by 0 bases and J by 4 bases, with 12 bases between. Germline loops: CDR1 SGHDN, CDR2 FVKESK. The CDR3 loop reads CASSQDRGWGTEAFF. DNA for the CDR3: TGTGCCAGCAGCCAAGATCGGGGTTGGGGCACTGAAGCTTTCTTT.

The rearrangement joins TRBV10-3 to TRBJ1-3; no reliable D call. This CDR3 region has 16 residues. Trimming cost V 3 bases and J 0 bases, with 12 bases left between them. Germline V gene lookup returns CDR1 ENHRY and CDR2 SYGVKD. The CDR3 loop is CAISDFGPSSGNTIYF. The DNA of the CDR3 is TGTGCCATCAGTGACTTTGGACCGAGCTCTGGAAACACCATATATTTT.

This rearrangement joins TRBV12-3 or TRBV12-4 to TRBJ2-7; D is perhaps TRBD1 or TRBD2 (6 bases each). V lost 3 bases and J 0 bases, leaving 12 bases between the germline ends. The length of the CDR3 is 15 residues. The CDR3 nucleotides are TGTGCCAGCAGTTTTATGGGGGGCACCTCCTACGAGCAGTACTTC. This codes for CASSFMGGTSYEQYF.

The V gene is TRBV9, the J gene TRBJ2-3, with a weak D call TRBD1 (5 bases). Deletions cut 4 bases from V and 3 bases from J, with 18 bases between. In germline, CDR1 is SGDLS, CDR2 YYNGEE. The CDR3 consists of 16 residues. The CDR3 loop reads CASSTFETERTDTQYF. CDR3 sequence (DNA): TGTGCCAGCAGCACCTTCGAGACAGAAAGAACAGATACGCAGTATTTT.

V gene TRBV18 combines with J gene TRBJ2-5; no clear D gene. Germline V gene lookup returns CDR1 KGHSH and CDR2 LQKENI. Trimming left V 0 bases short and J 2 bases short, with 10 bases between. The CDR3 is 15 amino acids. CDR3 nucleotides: TGTGCCAGCTCACCACCTCGGCCAGCGCAAGAGACCCAGTACTTC. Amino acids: CASSPPRPAQETQYF.

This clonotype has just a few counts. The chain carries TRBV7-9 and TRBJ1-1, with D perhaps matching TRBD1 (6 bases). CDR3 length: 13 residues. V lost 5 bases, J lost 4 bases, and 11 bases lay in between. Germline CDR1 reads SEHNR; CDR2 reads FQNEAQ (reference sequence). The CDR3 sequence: CASSPLQGTEAFF. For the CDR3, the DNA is TGTGCCAGCAGCCCCCTACAGGGCACTGAAGCTTTCTTT. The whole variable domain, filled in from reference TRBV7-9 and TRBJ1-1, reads DTGVSQNPRHKITKRGQNVTFRCDPISEHNRLYWYRQTLGQGPEFLTYFQNEAQLEKSRLLSDRFSAERPKGSFSTLEIQRTEQGDSAMYLCASSPLQGTEAFFGQGTRLTVV.

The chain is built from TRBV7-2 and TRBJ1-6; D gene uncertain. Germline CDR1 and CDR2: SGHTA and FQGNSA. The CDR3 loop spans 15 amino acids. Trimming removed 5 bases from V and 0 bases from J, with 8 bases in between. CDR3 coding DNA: TGTGCCAGCAGCCCTCCGGGCTCCTATAATTCACCCCTCCACTTT. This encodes CASSPPGSYNSPLHF.

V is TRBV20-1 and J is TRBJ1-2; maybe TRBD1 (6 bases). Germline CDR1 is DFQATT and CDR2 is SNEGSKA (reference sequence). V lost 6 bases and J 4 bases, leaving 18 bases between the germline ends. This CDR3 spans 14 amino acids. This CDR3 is CSAPTGRGTYGYTF. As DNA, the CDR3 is TGCAGTGCACCTACAGGGCGAGGAACCTATGGCTACACCTTC.

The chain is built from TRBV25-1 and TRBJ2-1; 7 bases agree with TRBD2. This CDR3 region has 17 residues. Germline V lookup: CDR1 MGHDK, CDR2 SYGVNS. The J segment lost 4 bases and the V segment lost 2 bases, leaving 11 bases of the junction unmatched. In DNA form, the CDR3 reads TGTGCCAGCAGTGAAGGGGAGCGGGGACGACCTTACAATGAGCAGTTCTTC. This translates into CASSEGERGRPYNEQFF.

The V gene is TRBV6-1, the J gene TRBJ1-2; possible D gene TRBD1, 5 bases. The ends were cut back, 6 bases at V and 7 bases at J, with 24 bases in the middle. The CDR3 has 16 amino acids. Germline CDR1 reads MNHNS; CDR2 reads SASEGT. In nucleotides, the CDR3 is TGTGCCAGCAGGCCCAGCGCCAGGGAAGGTAGTGGTGGCTACACCTTC. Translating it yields CASRPSAREGSGGYTF.

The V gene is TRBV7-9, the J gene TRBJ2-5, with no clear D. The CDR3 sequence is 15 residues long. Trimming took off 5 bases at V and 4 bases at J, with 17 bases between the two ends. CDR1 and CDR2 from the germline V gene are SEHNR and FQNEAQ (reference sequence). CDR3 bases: TGTGCCAGCAGCCATCAGGCGGCCGCGCGAGAGACCCAGTACTTC. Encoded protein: CASSHQAAARETQYF.

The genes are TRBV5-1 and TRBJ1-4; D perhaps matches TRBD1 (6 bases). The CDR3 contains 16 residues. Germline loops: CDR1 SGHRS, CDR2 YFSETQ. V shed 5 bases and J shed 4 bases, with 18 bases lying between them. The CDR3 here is CASRKYRGHGNEKLFF. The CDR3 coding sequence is TGCGCCAGCAGGAAATATCGGGGGCATGGTAATGAAAAACTGTTTTTT.

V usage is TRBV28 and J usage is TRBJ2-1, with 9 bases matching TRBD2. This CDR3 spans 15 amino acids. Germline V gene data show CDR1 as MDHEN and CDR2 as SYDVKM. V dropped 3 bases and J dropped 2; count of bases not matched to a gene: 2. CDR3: CASSFLAGTYNEQFF. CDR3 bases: TGTGCCAGCAGTTTTCTAGCGGGGACCTACAATGAGCAGTTCTTC.